The present TCR beta chain was sequenced within a study of HIV-infected patients and healthy controls. Study outcomes and limitations: About three months of therapy was arguably too brief to observe immune reconstitution in treated samples.

cDNA was made from roughly 500 ng RNA using alpha and beta constant primers. Alpha and beta chain libraries were made separately by chain-specific third strand synthesis with multiplexing indices. A single primer pair per chain amplified all rearrangements, with per-molecule barcodes. MiXCR, run by TCRdb on the 5' RACE reads, gives a single entry per CDR3 protein. The sample records approximately 4,000 distinct CDR3 sequences, roughly 9% being singletons. Relative to its sample, this clonotype is medium-sized (0.01 to 0.1%). What it binds is not known. Antiretroviral therapy had run roughly three months, about 14 weeks, before follow-up blood collection. All unsorted peripheral T cells were captured because whole blood was used without fractionation. The RNA source was an approximately 2.4 ml peripheral blood draw. Between the trimmed V and J ends, which lost 3 bases and 1 base, there was a span of 8 bases. The CDR3 runs to 13 residues. Germline V CDR1 and CDR2: SQVTM, ANQGSEA.

Sequenced here: blood, sampled during antiretroviral therapy. The receptor was isolated from an adult with HIV infection. V gene TRBV29-1 combines with J gene TRBJ2-3; D is unresolved. This chain's CDR3 is CSVDRLRTDTQYF. In DNA form, the CDR3 reads TGCAGCGTTGACCGCCTCCGCACAGATACGCAGTATTTT.